This T cell receptor (beta chain) was identified in a study of T cell responses to AZD1222 COVID-19 vaccine. Study-wide findings and caveats: Sampling captured repertoires only after the peak T cell response. Seropositive status at baseline applied to only a handful of AZD1222 recipients.

TCRdb's table, derived via immunoSEQ multiplex PCR, lists solely in-frame clones and lacks some. Here the sample spans 80,000 to 100,000 clones, 80% to 90% being singletons. Germline V gene lookup returns CDR1 SGHTA and CDR2 FQGNSA. The CDR3 contains 18 residues. Trimming removed 0 bases from V and 4 bases from J, with 21 bases in between. Analyses pooled second doses at about 4 or about 12 weeks. A note on this clone: The antigen remains unidentified.

The sample in question was peripheral blood, obtained 28 days after the second AZD1222 dose. This receptor was obtained from an adult who received the AZD1222 COVID-19 vaccine. The gene calls are TRBV7-2 and TRBJ1-1; the D gene is possibly TRBD1 (5 bases). CDR3 nucleotide sequence: TGTGCCAGCAGCTTAGCACCCGACAGTCTCAGTTATATCACTGAAGCTTTCTTT. This sequence encodes CASSLAPDSLSYITEAFF.